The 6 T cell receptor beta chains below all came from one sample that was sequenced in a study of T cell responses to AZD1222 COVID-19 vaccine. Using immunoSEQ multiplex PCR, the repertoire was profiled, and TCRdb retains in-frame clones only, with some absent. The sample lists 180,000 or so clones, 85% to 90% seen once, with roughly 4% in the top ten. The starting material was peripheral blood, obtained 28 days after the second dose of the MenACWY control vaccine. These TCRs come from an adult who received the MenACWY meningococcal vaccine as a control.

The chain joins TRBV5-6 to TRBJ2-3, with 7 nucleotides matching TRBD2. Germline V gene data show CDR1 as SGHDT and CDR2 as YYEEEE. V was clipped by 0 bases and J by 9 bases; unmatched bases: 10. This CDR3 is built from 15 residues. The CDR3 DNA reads TGTGCCAGCAGCTTGGGACCGACTAGCACAAGGACGCAGTATTTT. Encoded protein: CASSLGPTSTRTQYF.

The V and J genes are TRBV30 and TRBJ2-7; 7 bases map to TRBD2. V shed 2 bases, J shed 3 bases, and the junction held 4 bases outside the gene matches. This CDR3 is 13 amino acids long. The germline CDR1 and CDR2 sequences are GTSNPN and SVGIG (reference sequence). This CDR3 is CAWSFGGNYEQYF. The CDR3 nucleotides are TGTGCCTGGAGTTTCGGGGGGAACTACGAGCAGTACTTC.

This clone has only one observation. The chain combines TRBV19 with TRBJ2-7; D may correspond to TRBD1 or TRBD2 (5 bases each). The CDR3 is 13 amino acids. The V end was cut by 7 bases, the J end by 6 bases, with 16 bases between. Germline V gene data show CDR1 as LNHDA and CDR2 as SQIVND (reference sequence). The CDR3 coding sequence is TGTGCCAGTAATTCGGGACCGCGCAGCGAGCAGTACTTC. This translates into CASNSGPRSEQYF.

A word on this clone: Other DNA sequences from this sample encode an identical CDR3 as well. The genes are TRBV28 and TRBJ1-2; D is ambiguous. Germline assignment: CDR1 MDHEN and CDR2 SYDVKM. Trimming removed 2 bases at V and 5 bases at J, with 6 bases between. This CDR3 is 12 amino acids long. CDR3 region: CASSLRGYGYTF. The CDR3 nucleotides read TGTGCCAGCAGTTTAAGAGGGTATGGCTACACCTTC.

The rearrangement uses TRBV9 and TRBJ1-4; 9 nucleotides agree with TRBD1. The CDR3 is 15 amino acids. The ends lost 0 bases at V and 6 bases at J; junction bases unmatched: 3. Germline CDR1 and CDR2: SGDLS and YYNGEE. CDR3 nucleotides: TGTGCCAGCAGCGTAGCGACAGGGGGAGATGAAAAACTGTTTTTT. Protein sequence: CASSVATGGDEKLFF. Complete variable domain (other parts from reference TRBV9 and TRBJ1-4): DSGVTQTPKHLITATGQRVTLRCSPRSGDLSVYWYQQSLDQGLQFLIQYYNGEERAKGNILERFSAQQFPDLHSELNLSSLELGDSALYFCASSVATGGDEKLFFGSGTQLSVL.

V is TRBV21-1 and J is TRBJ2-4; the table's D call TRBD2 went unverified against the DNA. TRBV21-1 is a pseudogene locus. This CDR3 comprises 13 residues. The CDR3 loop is CASSKDGLEGRYF. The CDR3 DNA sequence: TGTGCCAGCAGCAAAGACGGCTTGGAGGGTCGGTACTTC.